The present T cell receptor beta chain was sequenced within a study of blood T cell repertoires in COVID-19. Across the study: T cells, B-cell-depleted T cells, or PBMCs provided the cDNA or gDNA that served as material.

Seattle enrolled patients during active infection and tracked them longitudinally. Authors' data handling: Estimates of nucleated cell counts were drawn from the amplification of reference gene primers. Repertoires were generated with immunoSEQ multiplex PCR, while TCRdb's copy carries only in-frame clones and drops some. That table is the source of V, J and clone size, and D and trimming were worked out from the DNA. This table holds roughly 200,000 clones, 70% to 90% found once. The CDR3 length is 16 residues. The J segment lost 7 bases and the V segment lost 5 bases, leaving 6 bases of the junction unmatched. The germline V gene encodes CDR1 LNHDA and CDR2 SQIVND (reference sequence).

This clonotype originated in a man aged 45-65 years with COVID-19, enrolled during active disease. Source material: peripheral blood. This chain links TRBV19 with TRBJ2-2, with TRBD2 matching 14 bases. The CDR3: CASSRTSGGLYGELFF. DNA for the CDR3: TGTGCCAGTAGTCGGACTAGCGGGGGGTTGTACGGGGAGCTGTTTTTT.